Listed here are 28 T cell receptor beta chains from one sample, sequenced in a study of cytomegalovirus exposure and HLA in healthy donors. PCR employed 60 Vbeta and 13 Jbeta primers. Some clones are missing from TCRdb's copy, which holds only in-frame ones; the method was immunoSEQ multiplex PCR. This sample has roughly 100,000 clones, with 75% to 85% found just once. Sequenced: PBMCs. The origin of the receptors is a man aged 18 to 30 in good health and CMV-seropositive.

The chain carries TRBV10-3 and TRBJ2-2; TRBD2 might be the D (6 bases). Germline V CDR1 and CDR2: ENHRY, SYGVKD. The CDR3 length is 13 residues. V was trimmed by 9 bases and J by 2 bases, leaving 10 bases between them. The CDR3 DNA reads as TGTGCCATAACCGGGGGTAACACCGGGGAGCTGTTTTTT. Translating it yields CAITGGNTGELFF.

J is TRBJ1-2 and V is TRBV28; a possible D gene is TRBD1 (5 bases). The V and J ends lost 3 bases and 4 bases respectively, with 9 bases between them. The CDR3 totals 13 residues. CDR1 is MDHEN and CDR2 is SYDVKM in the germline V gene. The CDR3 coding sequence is TGTGCCAGCAGTTTTCCGGGGGTCTATGGCTACACCTTC. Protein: CASSFPGVYGYTF.

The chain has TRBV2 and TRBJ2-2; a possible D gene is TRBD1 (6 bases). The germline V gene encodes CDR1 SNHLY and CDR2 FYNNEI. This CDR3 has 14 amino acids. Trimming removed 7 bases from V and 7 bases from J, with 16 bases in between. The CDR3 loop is CASKGDAVVGELFF. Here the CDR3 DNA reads TGTGCCAGCAAGGGGGACGCAGTTGTCGGGGAGCTGTTTTTT.

In nucleotides, the CDR3 is TGTGCCAGCGTAATTAGACAGGCCACCTACGAGCAGTACTTC. Translation gives CASVIRQATYEQYF. The chain is built from TRBV19 and TRBJ2-7, with a tentative D call TRBD1 (6 bases). Germline V gene sequence: CDR1 LNHDA, CDR2 SQIVND (reference sequence). The CDR3 is 14 amino acids. Trimming pared 9 bases from V and 2 bases from J, leaving 17 bases between.

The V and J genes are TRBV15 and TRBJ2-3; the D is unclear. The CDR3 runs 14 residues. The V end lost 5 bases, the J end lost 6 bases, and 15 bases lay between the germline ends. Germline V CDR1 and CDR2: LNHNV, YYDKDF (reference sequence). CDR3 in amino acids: CATSAPRLGDTQYF. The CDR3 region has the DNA TGTGCCACCAGCGCTCCTCGGCTCGGGGATACGCAGTATTTT.

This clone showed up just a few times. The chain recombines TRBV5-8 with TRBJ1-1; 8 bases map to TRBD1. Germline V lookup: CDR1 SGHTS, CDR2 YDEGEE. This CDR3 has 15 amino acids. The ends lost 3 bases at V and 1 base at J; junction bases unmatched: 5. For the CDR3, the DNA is TGTGCCAGCAGCTCCTACGGGACAGGGAACACTGAAGCTTTCTTT. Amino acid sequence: CASSSYGTGNTEAFF.

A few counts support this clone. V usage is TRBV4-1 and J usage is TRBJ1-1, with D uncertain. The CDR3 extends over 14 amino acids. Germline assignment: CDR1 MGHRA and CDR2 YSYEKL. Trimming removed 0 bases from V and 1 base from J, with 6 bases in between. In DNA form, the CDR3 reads TGCGCCAGCAGCCAAGATGGAGGGAACACTGAAGCTTTCTTT. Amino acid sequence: CASSQDGGNTEAFF.

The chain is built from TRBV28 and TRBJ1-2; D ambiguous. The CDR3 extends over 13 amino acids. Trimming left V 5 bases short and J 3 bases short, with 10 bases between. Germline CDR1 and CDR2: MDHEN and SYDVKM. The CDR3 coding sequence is TGTGCCAGCAGTCCCCGGGAGTACTATGGCTACACCTTC. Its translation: CASSPREYYGYTF.

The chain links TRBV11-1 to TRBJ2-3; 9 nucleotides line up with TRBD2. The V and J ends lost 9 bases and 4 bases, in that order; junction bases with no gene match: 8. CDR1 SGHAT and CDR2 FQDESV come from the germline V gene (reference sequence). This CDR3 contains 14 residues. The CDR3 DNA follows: TGTGCCAGTTTAAATAGCGGGGGCTCAGATACGCAGTATTTT. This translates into CASLNSGGSDTQYF.

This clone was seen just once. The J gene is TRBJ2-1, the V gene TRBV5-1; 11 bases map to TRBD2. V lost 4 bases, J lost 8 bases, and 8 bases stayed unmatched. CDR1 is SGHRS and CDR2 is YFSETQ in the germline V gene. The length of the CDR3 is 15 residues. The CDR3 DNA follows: TGCGCCAGCAGCATTAGCGGGGGGGCGCGGGATGAGCAGTTCTTC. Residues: CASSISGGARDEQFF.

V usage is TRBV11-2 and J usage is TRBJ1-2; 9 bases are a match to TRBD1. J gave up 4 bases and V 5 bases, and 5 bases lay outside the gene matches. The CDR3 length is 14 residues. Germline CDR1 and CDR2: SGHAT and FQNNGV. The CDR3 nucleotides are TGTGCCAGCAGCCCAGGACAGGGGAGCTATGGCTACACCTTC. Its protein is CASSPGQGSYGYTF.

The CDR3 bases are TGTGCCAGCAGCCAAGGCAGGGATGGCTACACCTTC. Translating gives CASSQGRDGYTF. V usage is TRBV16 and J usage is TRBJ1-2; D may be TRBD1 (5 bases). Germline V gene sequence: CDR1 KGHSY, CDR2 FQNENV. The CDR3 consists of 12 residues. V gave up 2 bases and J gave up 6 bases, with 7 bases separating them.

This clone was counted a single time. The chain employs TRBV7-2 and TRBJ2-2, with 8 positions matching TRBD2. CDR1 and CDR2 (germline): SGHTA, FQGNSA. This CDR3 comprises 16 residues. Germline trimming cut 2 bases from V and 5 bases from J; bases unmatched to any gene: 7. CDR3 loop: CASSLLGGAGTGELFF. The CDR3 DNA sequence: TGTGCCAGCAGCTTACTCGGGGGGGCCGGGACCGGGGAGCTGTTTTTT.

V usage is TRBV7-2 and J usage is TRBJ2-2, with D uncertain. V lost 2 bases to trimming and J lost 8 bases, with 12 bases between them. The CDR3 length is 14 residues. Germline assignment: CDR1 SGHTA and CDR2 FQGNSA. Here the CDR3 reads CASSLLVRVGELFF. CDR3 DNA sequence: TGTGCCAGCAGCTTACTAGTACGAGTTGGGGAGCTGTTTTTT.

CDR3 amino acids: CTSSHLAGGPSTDTQYF. The CDR3 DNA is TGCACCAGCAGCCATTTAGCGGGGGGGCCTAGCACAGATACGCAGTATTTT. The chain employs TRBV1 and TRBJ2-3; the table names TRBD2, a call not compared with the DNA. TRBV1 is marked as a pseudogene. The CDR3 loop spans 17 amino acids.

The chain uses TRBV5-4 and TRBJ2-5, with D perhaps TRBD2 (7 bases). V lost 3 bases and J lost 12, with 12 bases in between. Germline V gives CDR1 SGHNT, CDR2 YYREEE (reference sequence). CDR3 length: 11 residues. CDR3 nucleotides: TGTGCCAGCAGCTGGAGGGGGAGGGAGTACTTC. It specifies CASSWRGREYF.

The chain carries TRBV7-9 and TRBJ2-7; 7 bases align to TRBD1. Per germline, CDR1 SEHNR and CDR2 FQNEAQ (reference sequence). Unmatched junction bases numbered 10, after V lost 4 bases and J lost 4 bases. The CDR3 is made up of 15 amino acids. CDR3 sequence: CASSSYRDRPYEQYF. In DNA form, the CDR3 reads TGTGCCAGCAGCTCCTACCGGGACAGACCATACGAGCAGTACTTC. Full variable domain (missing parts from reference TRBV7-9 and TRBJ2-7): DTGVSQNPRHKITKRGQNVTFRCDPISEHNRLYWYRQTLGQGPEFLTYFQNEAQLEKSRLLSDRFSAERPKGSFSTLEIQRTEQGDSAMYLCASSSYRDRPYEQYFGPGTRLTVT.

The CDR3 loop is CASSDPGQGETQYF. The CDR3 DNA sequence: TGTGCCAGCAGTGACCCGGGACAGGGAGAGACCCAGTACTTC. The chain is built from TRBV28 and TRBJ2-5; 9 bases agree with TRBD1. The V gene end was trimmed by 5 bases and the J gene end by 4 bases; junction bases not matched to a gene: 5. The CDR3 consists of 14 residues. Looked up from germline, CDR1 is MDHEN and CDR2 is SYDVKM. Using reference TRBV28 and TRBJ2-5 for the parts outside the CDR3, the full variable domain is DVKVTQSSRYLVKRTGEKVFLECVQDMDHENMFWYRQDPGLGLRLIYFSYDVKMKEKGDIPEGYSVSREKKERFSLILESASTNQTSMYLCASSDPGQGETQYFGPGTRLLVL.

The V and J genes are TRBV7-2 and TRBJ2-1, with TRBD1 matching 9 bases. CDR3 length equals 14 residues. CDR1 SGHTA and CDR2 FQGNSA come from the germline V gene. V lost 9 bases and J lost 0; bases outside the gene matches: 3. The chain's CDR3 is CASKQGASYNEQFF. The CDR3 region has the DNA TGTGCCAGTAAACAGGGGGCCTCCTACAATGAGCAGTTCTTC.

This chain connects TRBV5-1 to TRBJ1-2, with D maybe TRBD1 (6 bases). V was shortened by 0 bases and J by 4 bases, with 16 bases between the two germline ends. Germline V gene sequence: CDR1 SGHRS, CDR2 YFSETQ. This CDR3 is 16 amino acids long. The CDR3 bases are TGCGCCAGCAGCTTGGAGGGGGTTATGGGGCGCTATGGCTACACCTTC. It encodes CASSLEGVMGRYGYTF. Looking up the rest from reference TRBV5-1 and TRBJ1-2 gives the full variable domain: KAGVTQTPRYLIKTRGQQVTLSCSPISGHRSVSWYQQTPGQGLQFLFEYFSETQRNKGNFPGRFSGRQFSNSRSEMNVSTLELGDSALYLCASSLEGVMGRYGYTFGSGTRLTVV.

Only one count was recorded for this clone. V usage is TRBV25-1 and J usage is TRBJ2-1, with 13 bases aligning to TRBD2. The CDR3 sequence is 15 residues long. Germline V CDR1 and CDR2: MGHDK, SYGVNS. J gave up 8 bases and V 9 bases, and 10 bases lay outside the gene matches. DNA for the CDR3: TGTGCCAGGAGCGCGACTAGCGGGGGGCGGGATGAGCAGTTCTTC. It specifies CARSATSGGRDEQFF.

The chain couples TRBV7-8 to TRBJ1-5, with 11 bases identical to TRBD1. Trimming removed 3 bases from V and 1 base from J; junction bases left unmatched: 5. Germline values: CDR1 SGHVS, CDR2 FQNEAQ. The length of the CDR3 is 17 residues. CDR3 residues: CASSFSGQGASNQPQHF. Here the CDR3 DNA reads TGTGCCAGCAGCTTTAGCGGACAGGGGGCCAGCAATCAGCCCCAGCATTTT.

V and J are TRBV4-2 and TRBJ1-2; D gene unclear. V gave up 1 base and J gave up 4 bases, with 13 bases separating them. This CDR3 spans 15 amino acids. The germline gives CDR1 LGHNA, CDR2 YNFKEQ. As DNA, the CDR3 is TGTGCCAGCAGCCAAGTATCTTTATCCGGCTATGGCTACACCTTC. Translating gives CASSQVSLSGYGYTF.

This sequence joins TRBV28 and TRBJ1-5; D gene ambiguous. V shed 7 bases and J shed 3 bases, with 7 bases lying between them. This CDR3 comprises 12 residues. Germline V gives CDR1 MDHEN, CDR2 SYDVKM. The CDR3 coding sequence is TGTGCCAGCACCCCTCCCAATCAGCCCCAGCATTTT. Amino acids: CASTPPNQPQHF.

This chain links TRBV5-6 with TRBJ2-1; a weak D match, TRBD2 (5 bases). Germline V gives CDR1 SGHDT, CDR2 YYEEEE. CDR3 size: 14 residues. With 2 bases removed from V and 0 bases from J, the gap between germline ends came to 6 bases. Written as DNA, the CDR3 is TGTGCCAGCAGCTTCGCGGGCTCCTACAATGAGCAGTTCTTC. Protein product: CASSFAGSYNEQFF. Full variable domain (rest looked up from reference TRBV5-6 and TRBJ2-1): DAGVTQSPTHLIKTRGQQVTLRCSPKSGHDTVSWYQQALGQGPQFIFQYYEEEERQRGNFPDRFSGHQFPNYSSELNVNALLLGDSALYLCASSFAGSYNEQFFGPGTRLTVL.

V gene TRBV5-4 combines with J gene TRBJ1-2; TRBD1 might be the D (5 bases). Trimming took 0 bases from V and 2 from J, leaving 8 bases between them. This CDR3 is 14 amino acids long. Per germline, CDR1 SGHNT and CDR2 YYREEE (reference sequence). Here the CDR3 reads CASSLVQGNYGYTF. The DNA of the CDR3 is TGTGCCAGCAGCTTGGTGCAGGGAAACTATGGCTACACCTTC.

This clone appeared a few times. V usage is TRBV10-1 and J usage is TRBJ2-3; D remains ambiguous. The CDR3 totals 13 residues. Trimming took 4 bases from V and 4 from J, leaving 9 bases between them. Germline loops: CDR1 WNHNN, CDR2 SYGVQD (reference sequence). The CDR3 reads CASSGGRADTQYF. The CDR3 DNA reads TGCGCCAGCAGTGGTGGGCGCGCAGATACGCAGTATTTT.

CDR3 in amino acids: CASSLGGLAGDGETQYF. The CDR3 nucleotides are TGTGCCAGCAGCTTAGGGGGCCTAGCGGGGGATGGCGAGACCCAGTACTTC. J is TRBJ2-5 and V is TRBV7-9; TRBD2 matches at 10 bases. Germline V CDR1 and CDR2: SEHNR, FQNEAQ (reference sequence). This CDR3 contains 17 residues. J was trimmed by 5 bases and V by 1 base; bases with no gene match: 10.